The 30 T cell receptor beta chains below come from one sample, sequenced in a study of T-cell memory formation after mild COVID-19. MiXCR, applied by TCRdb to the 5' RACE reads, yields one record per CDR3 protein. The sample lists 250,000 to 350,000 distinct CDR3 sequences; over 11% were seen once. Sequenced: PBMCs or a T cell subset sorted from them (not recorded which). These receptors all stem from a man younger than 30 who had mild COVID-19 (a few samples of this study predate the infection). Cell type and time point are not known.

In its sample, this clonotype was seen many times. This chain joins TRBV11-2 and TRBJ2-1; tentatively, D is TRBD2 (6 bases). V was cut by 1 base and J by 10 bases, with 8 bases left in between. Germline CDR1 is SGHAT and CDR2 is FQNNGV. The CDR3 has 12 residues. CDR3 residues: CASSLGGVEQFF. CDR3 nucleotide sequence: TGTGCCAGCAGCTTAGGGGGGGTCGAGCAGTTCTTC.

This clonotype was found a few times. The V call is TRBV7-2, the J call TRBJ1-2; D gene ambiguous. Trimming removed 5 bases at V and 0 bases at J, with 22 bases between. Germline CDR1 is SGHTA and CDR2 is FQGNSA. The CDR3 length is 18 residues. This CDR3 reads CASSANLPAPRANYGYTF. The CDR3, as DNA: TGTGCCAGCAGCGCAAACCTCCCGGCCCCCCGAGCTAACTATGGCTACACCTTC.

The chain has TRBV5-6 and TRBJ2-1; D not resolved. V lost 1 base to trimming and J lost 9 bases, with 14 bases between them. Germline loops: CDR1 SGHDT, CDR2 YYEEEE. This CDR3 contains 14 residues. The CDR3 region is CASSLSLLRSEQFF. For the CDR3, the DNA is TGTGCCAGCAGCTTGTCCCTACTGCGGAGTGAGCAGTTCTTC. Using reference TRBV5-6 and TRBJ2-1 for the parts outside the CDR3, the full variable domain is DAGVTQSPTHLIKTRGQQVTLRCSPKSGHDTVSWYQQALGQGPQFIFQYYEEEERQRGNFPDRFSGHQFPNYSSELNVNALLLGDSALYLCASSLSLLRSEQFFGPGTRLTVL.

This clonotype showed up just a few times. This rearrangement joins TRBV6-2 or TRBV6-3 to TRBJ1-1; unclear D gene. This CDR3 region has 18 residues. V lost 0 bases and J lost 1, with 18 bases in between. CDR1 and CDR2 from the germline V gene are MNHEY and SVGEGT. CDR3 DNA sequence: TGTGCCAGCAGTTACTCGTTGAGTATCCCGCGGGAGAACACTGAAGCTTTCTTT. Its protein product is CASSYSLSIPRENTEAFF.

The J gene is TRBJ2-1, the V gene TRBV12-3 or TRBV12-4, with D perhaps being TRBD1 or TRBD2 (5 bases each). The CDR3 runs to 12 residues. V lost 6 bases and J lost 9, with 12 bases in between. This CDR3 is CASRPTGGEQFF. The CDR3 DNA follows: TGTGCCAGCAGGCCAACAGGAGGTGAGCAGTTCTTC.

The chain has TRBV12-3 or TRBV12-4 and TRBJ2-5; D perhaps matches TRBD1 (5 bases). This CDR3 is built from 14 residues. V was shortened by 3 bases and J by 1 base, with 9 bases between the two germline ends. The CDR3 region is CASSFLGPQETQYF. CDR3 nucleotides: TGTGCCAGCAGTTTTTTGGGGCCCCAAGAGACCCAGTACTTC.

This clonotype was detected a few times. V usage is TRBV6-2 or TRBV6-3 and J usage is TRBJ1-5, with 9 bases that match TRBD1. Unmatched junction bases numbered 11, after V lost 6 bases and J lost 5 bases. Germline V gives CDR1 MNHEY, CDR2 SVGEGT. This CDR3 contains 16 residues. This CDR3 reads CASSEAGTGNYQPQHF. The CDR3 nucleotides are TGTGCCAGCAGCGAGGCCGGGACAGGGAATTATCAGCCCCAGCATTTT.

The chain employs TRBV7-2 and TRBJ2-7; perhaps TRBD1 as D (7 bases). This CDR3 contains 15 residues. The germline CDR1 and CDR2 sequences are SGHTA and FQGNSA. V was trimmed by 5 bases and J by 5 bases, leaving 19 bases between them. The CDR3 sequence is CASSLLRGAGNEQYF. The CDR3 DNA is TGTGCCAGCAGCCTCCTCAGGGGGGCCGGGAACGAGCAGTACTTC.

There are many counts of this clonotype. This chain uses TRBV7-2 with TRBJ2-3; tentative D call: TRBD2 (5 bases). CDR3 length equals 13 residues. The germline V gene encodes CDR1 SGHTA and CDR2 FQGNSA. V dropped 0 bases and J dropped 7 bases, with 8 bases sitting between them. The CDR3 spells CASSLADYYTQYF. The CDR3 nucleotides are TGTGCCAGCAGCTTAGCCGACTACTATACGCAGTATTTT.

This clonotype has a handful of counts. This chain uses TRBV4-1 with TRBJ1-3; TRBD1 might be the D (5 bases). Germline assignment: CDR1 MGHRA and CDR2 YSYEKL. V gave up 0 bases and J gave up 8 bases, with 11 bases separating them. This CDR3 is 14 amino acids long. In DNA, the CDR3 is TGCGCCAGCAGCCAAGATCTCCAGGGATACACCATATATTTT. As protein: CASSQDLQGYTIYF.

The chain couples TRBV20-1 to TRBJ2-7, with D perhaps TRBD1 (6 bases). V dropped 2 bases and J dropped 6 bases, with 17 bases sitting between them. The CDR3 contains 14 residues. Germline CDR1 reads DFQATT; CDR2 reads SNEGSKA (reference sequence). The DNA of the CDR3 is TGCAGTGCTAGACCGAGGGCCGAGGGGGTCGAGCAGTACTTC. It translates to CSARPRAEGVEQYF.

The chain's CDR3 is CASSIGLAGRQFF. The CDR3 bases are TGTGCCAGCAGCATCGGACTAGCGGGAAGACAGTTCTTC. V usage is TRBV7-9 and J usage is TRBJ2-1; 12 nucleotides agree with TRBD2. The CDR3 is 13 residues long. Germline-derived CDR1 and CDR2 are SEHNR and FQNEAQ (reference sequence). Trimming cost V 5 bases and J 13 bases; bases outside gene matches: 6.

At least ten counts were recorded for this clonotype. This rearrangement joins TRBV9 to TRBJ2-5; TRBD1 aligns across 8 bases. V dropped 2 bases and J dropped 5; count of bases not matched to a gene: 11. The CDR3 spans 16 residues. Germline values: CDR1 SGDLS, CDR2 YYNGEE. The CDR3 spells CASSVSPRDRRETQYF. The CDR3 coding sequence is TGTGCCAGCAGCGTCTCCCCCCGGGACAGGCGGGAGACCCAGTACTTC.

This sequence joins TRBV2 and TRBJ2-5; D tentatively reads TRBD1 or TRBD2 (6 bases each). V lost 8 bases and J lost 4, with 17 bases in between. The CDR3 has 14 amino acids. Per germline, CDR1 SNHLY and CDR2 FYNNEI. CDR3 region: CASGSTRGAETQYF. DNA of the CDR3: TGTGCCAGCGGTTCTACGAGGGGGGCAGAGACCCAGTACTTC.

J is TRBJ2-6 and V is TRBV6-5; TRBD1 aligns across 8 bases. The germline gives CDR1 MNHEY, CDR2 SVGAGI. This CDR3 region has 18 residues. V trimming: 5 bases; J trimming: 4 bases; junction bases outside the gene matches: 13. CDR3 DNA: TGTGCCAGCAGTCTCCCCCCGACAGGGGCGTGGGGGGCCAACGTCCTGACTTTC. This encodes CASSLPPTGAWGANVLTF.

The genes are TRBV6-5 and TRBJ2-1, with TRBD1 matching over 12 bases. V was clipped by 2 bases and J by 9 bases; unmatched bases: 5. The CDR3 length is 15 residues. Germline lookup yields CDR1 MNHEY and CDR2 SVGAGI. The CDR3 nucleotides are TGTGCCAGCAGTTACCCGGGACAGGGGGCCGGTGAGCAGTTCTTC. This translates into CASSYPGQGAGEQFF.

A remark on this clonotype: The junction shows a germline mismatch at one end, possibly a read error. The chain recombines TRBV19 with TRBJ1-4; 9 nucleotides align to TRBD1. The CDR3 is made up of 14 amino acids. Germline V gene sequence: CDR1 LNHDA, CDR2 SQIVND (reference sequence). The DNA of the CDR3 is TGTTCCAGTAGTGTCCGGGACAGGGTTGAAAAACTGTTTTTT. Amino acids: CSSSVRDRVEKLFF.

The chain recombines TRBV29-1 with TRBJ2-1, with D perhaps being TRBD1 or TRBD2 (5 bases each). The CDR3 is 13 amino acids. Trimming removed 5 bases from V and 4 bases from J, with 12 bases in between. The germline CDR1 and CDR2 sequences are SQVTM and ANQGSEA. The CDR3 DNA sequence: TGCAGCGTTAAATTCAGGGAGTACAATGAGCAGTTCTTC. It codes for CSVKFREYNEQFF.

This clonotype was observed a few times. The CDR3 reads CASSPTGAQVQYF. In DNA form, the CDR3 reads TGTGCCAGCAGTCCGACAGGGGCCCAGGTGCAGTACTTC. The gene calls are TRBV27 and TRBJ2-7, with TRBD1 identical over 8 bases. Per germline, CDR1 MNHEY and CDR2 SMNVEV (reference sequence). V lost 5 bases, J lost 9 bases, and 9 bases stayed unmatched. The CDR3 has 13 amino acids.

The V gene is TRBV7-3, the J gene TRBJ1-1; no clear D gene. Trimming removed 2 bases from V and 3 bases from J, with 16 bases in between. CDR1 is SGHTA, CDR2 FQGTGA, per germline. The CDR3 is 16 residues long. The CDR3, as DNA: TGTGCCAGCAGCTTATATTCACTCAATAGGGACACTGAAGCTTTCTTT. Its protein product is CASSLYSLNRDTEAFF. The full variable domain, its missing parts supplied by reference TRBV7-3 and TRBJ1-1, is GAGVSQTPSNKVTEKGKYVELRCDPISGHTALYWYRQSLGQGPEFLIYFQGTGAADDSGLPNDRFFAVRPEGSVSTLKIQRTERGDSAVYLCASSLYSLNRDTEAFFGQGTRLTVV.

This clonotype was seen many times. The V call is TRBV5-1, the J call TRBJ2-5, with 8 bases that match TRBD1. The J segment lost 2 bases and the V segment lost 4 bases, leaving 4 bases of the junction unmatched. CDR1 is SGHRS and CDR2 is YFSETQ in the germline V gene. This CDR3 has 14 amino acids. The CDR3 here is CASSPGTGQETQYF. Written as DNA, the CDR3 is TGCGCCAGCAGCCCGGGGACAGGACAAGAGACCCAGTACTTC.

This clonotype has at least ten counts. The chain combines TRBV7-3 with TRBJ2-1, with unresolved D. Trimming removed 0 bases at V and 10 bases at J, with 7 bases between. The length of the CDR3 is 12 residues. The germline V gene has CDR1 SGHTA and CDR2 FQGTGA. The CDR3 region is CASSLTEGEQFF. In DNA form, the CDR3 reads TGTGCCAGCAGCTTAACGGAAGGGGAGCAGTTCTTC.

The chain recombines TRBV3-1 with TRBJ2-3; tentative D call: TRBD1 (6 bases). The V end was cut by 3 bases, the J end by 2 bases, with 12 bases between. Germline CDR1 and CDR2: LGHDT and YNNKEL (reference sequence). The CDR3 spans 15 residues. CDR3 nucleotides: TGTGCCAGCAGCCACCGACAGGCTTACACAGATACGCAGTATTTT. Translating gives CASSHRQAYTDTQYF.

This clonotype was detected a few times. The chain employs TRBV4-1 and TRBJ2-3; D is uncertain. V was cut by 4 bases and J by 1 base, with 15 bases left in between. The CDR3 is 16 amino acids. Germline V gene data show CDR1 as MGHRA and CDR2 as YSYEKL. CDR3 in amino acids: CASSPPVQDRTDTQYF. The CDR3 coding sequence is TGCGCCAGCAGCCCCCCCGTCCAGGACCGCACAGATACGCAGTATTTT.

V and J are TRBV6-6 and TRBJ2-3; no clear D. CDR3 length equals 13 residues. The germline V and J ends were trimmed by 3 bases and 2 bases, with 6 bases remaining between them. Germline CDR1 MNHNY, CDR2 SVGAGI (reference sequence). The DNA of the CDR3 is TGTGCCAGCAGTTATAGGGTCACAGATACGCAGTATTTT. Its protein is CASSYRVTDTQYF.

This chain uses TRBV28 with TRBJ2-5; 9 positions match TRBD1. J was trimmed by 1 base and V by 5 bases; bases with no gene match: 8. Germline V CDR1 and CDR2: MDHEN, SYDVKM. The CDR3 totals 16 residues. The CDR3 coding sequence is TGTGCCAGCAGTCTTCCGGGACAGGGTTCCCAAGAGACCCAGTACTTC. It is translated as CASSLPGQGSQETQYF.

J is TRBJ2-3 and V is TRBV20-1; TRBD2 matches 8 bases. This CDR3 region has 14 residues. Germline CDR1 DFQATT, CDR2 SNEGSKA (reference sequence). V shed 6 bases, J shed 5 bases, and the junction held 10 bases outside the gene matches. The DNA of the CDR3 is TGCAGTGCATCAGCGGGGGCCGACGGAGATACGCAGTATTTT. Its translation: CSASAGADGDTQYF.

This clonotype was observed at least ten times. In nucleotides, the CDR3 is TGCGCCAGCAGCCAAGATCGGGGCAGAAACACCGGGGAGCTGTTTTTT. This sequence encodes CASSQDRGRNTGELFF. The J gene is TRBJ2-2, the V gene TRBV4-3, with D tentatively TRBD1 or TRBD2 (5 bases each). Deletions cut 0 bases from V and 2 bases from J, with 10 bases between. CDR3 length: 16 amino acids. Germline CDR1 and CDR2: LGHNA and YSLEER.

The chain recombines TRBV30 with TRBJ1-5, with a possible D match to TRBD1 (5 bases). The ends were cut back, 1 base at V and 5 bases at J, with 9 bases in the middle. The CDR3 runs 13 residues. The V gene's germline CDR1 is GTSNPN and CDR2 SVGIG (reference sequence). CDR3 sequence (DNA): TGTGCCTGGAGTGGGGACCGGTATCAGCCCCAGCATTTT. Protein: CAWSGDRYQPQHF.

This clonotype has just one count. The chain is built from TRBV9 and TRBJ1-2; TRBD1 matches at 7 bases. V was clipped by 4 bases and J by 0 bases; unmatched bases: 6. This CDR3 comprises 15 residues. Germline values: CDR1 SGDLS, CDR2 YYNGEE. The CDR3 nucleotides read TGTGCCAGCAGCCCACAGGGGACATCTAACTATGGCTACACCTTC. Translation: CASSPQGTSNYGYTF.